This passage covers 17 T cell receptor beta chains from one sample sequenced in a study of blood T cell repertoires in COVID-19. Clones were sequenced by immunoSEQ multiplex PCR, and TCRdb holds only the in-frame ones, with some missing. The sample holds fewer than 50,000 clones, around 80% seen once. Specimen: peripheral blood. These receptor sequences come from a man aged 60 to 75 with COVID-19, enrolled during active disease.

The V call is TRBV5-4, the J call TRBJ2-3, with 11 positions matching TRBD1. V shed 4 bases and J 3 bases; nucleotides not matched to a gene: 4. The CDR3 spans 15 residues. Germline V gives CDR1 SGHNT, CDR2 YYREEE (reference sequence). The DNA of the CDR3 is TGTGCCAGCAGCCGTGGGACAGGGGGTACAGATACGCAGTATTTT. The encoded protein is CASSRGTGGTDTQYF.

The chain is built from TRBV19 and TRBJ2-1; 11 positions match TRBD2. The CDR3 has 17 amino acids. V gave up 1 base and J gave up 8 bases; unmatched junction bases: 10. CDR1 LNHDA and CDR2 SQIVND come from the germline V gene (reference sequence). The CDR3 reads CASSIAVGLAGGYEQFF. The CDR3 region has the DNA TGTGCCAGTAGTATAGCGGTGGGGCTAGCGGGAGGATATGAGCAGTTCTTC.

J is TRBJ1-6 and V is TRBV12-3 or TRBV12-4; D is uncertain. The CDR3 length is 12 residues. Between the trimmed V and J ends, which lost 5 bases and 15 bases, there was a span of 14 bases. Here the CDR3 reads CASSHTRWHLHF. CDR3 in DNA: TGTGCCAGCAGTCACACCCGTTGGCACCTCCACTTT.

This clone was seen once. This chain joins TRBV6-5 and TRBJ1-2, with TRBD1 identical over 8 bases. This CDR3 spans 13 amino acids. Unmatched junction bases numbered 5, after V lost 7 bases and J lost 4 bases. The germline V gene encodes CDR1 MNHEY and CDR2 SVGAGI. The CDR3 DNA reads as TGTGCCAGCACAACAGGGGGTATCTATGGCTACACCTTC. It codes for CASTTGGIYGYTF.

V is TRBV6-6 and J is TRBJ1-2; maybe TRBD1 (5 bases). From germline, CDR1 is MNHNY and CDR2 SVGAGI (reference sequence). The length of the CDR3 is 14 residues. With 5 bases removed from V and 5 bases from J, the gap between germline ends came to 15 bases. The CDR3 coding sequence is TGTGCCAGCAGTCCACCCCAGGGCGGATATGGCTACACCTTC. It encodes CASSPPQGGYGYTF.

The chain employs TRBV4-1 and TRBJ1-1; D is possibly TRBD1 (5 bases). V was shortened by 1 base and J by 4 bases, with 13 bases between the two germline ends. Germline V CDR1 and CDR2: MGHRA, YSYEKL. The CDR3 is 15 amino acids. CDR3 nucleotides: TGCGCCAGCAGCCAAGCCCCAGACAGACCCACTGAAGCTTTCTTT. Residues: CASSQAPDRPTEAFF.

The CDR3 region is CASMVRGRTDTQYF. CDR3 in DNA: TGTGCCAGTATGGTCAGGGGGCGGACAGATACGCAGTATTTT. The rearrangement uses TRBV27 and TRBJ2-3; TRBD1 matches at 8 bases. The germline CDR1 and CDR2 sequences are MNHEY and SMNVEV (reference sequence). The V gene end was trimmed by 9 bases and the J gene end by 3 bases; junction bases not matched to a gene: 8. CDR3 length equals 14 residues.

The chain has TRBV4-1 and TRBJ1-4; D ambiguous. The CDR3 covers 14 residues. CDR1 is MGHRA and CDR2 is YSYEKL in the germline V gene. V lost 1 base to trimming and J lost 0 bases, with 3 bases between them. The DNA of the CDR3 is TGCGCCAGCAGCCAAGCGGCAACTAATGAAAAACTGTTTTTT. The encoded protein is CASSQAATNEKLFF.

Here the CDR3 reads CASSLRAGGAGGYTF. The CDR3, as DNA: TGTGCCAGCAGCTTAAGGGCAGGGGGCGCAGGTGGCTACACCTTC. The chain uses TRBV7-2 and TRBJ1-2; 8 nucleotides agree with TRBD1. The germline CDR1 and CDR2 sequences are SGHTA and FQGNSA. V lost 2 bases to trimming and J lost 7 bases; unmatched junction nucleotides: 9. There are 15 residues in the CDR3.

J is TRBJ1-1 and V is TRBV25-1; no definite D call. The CDR3 runs to 13 residues. Germline V gives CDR1 MGHDK, CDR2 SYGVNS. The V end lost 2 bases, the J end lost 2 bases, and 6 bases lay between the germline ends. The CDR3 coding sequence is TGTGCCAGCAGTGAAAGAGAAAACACTGAAGCTTTCTTT. It codes for CASSERENTEAFF.

Comment on this clone: The sample holds other DNA sequences that translate to the same CDR3. The chain couples TRBV5-1 to TRBJ2-1, with D uncertain. V was pared by 1 base and J by 7 bases, with 3 bases between. Per the germline V gene, CDR1 is SGHRS and CDR2 is YFSETQ. CDR3 size: 11 residues. CDR3 protein: CASSLQNEQFF. CDR3 bases: TGCGCCAGCAGCTTGCAGAATGAGCAGTTCTTC.

This clone has just a few counts. The chain joins TRBV5-6 to TRBJ2-1; 12 nucleotides match TRBD2. The CDR3 runs 15 residues. V shed 2 bases and J 7 bases; nucleotides not matched to a gene: 4. Germline CDR1 and CDR2: SGHDT and YYEEEE. CDR3 sequence: CASSLLAGGYNEQFF. The CDR3, as DNA: TGTGCCAGCAGCTTACTAGCGGGAGGTTATAATGAGCAGTTCTTC. Filled out from reference TRBV5-6 and TRBJ2-1, the complete variable domain reads DAGVTQSPTHLIKTRGQQVTLRCSPKSGHDTVSWYQQALGQGPQFIFQYYEEEERQRGNFPDRFSGHQFPNYSSELNVNALLLGDSALYLCASSLLAGGYNEQFFGPGTRLTVL.

This clone was found once. This chain joins TRBV27 and TRBJ2-1; 9 positions match TRBD2. The junction had 14 bases not matched to a gene; V was cut back by 3 bases and J by 8 bases. CDR1 and CDR2 (germline): MNHEY, SMNVEV (reference sequence). This CDR3 has 17 amino acids. The CDR3 sequence is CASSFVAGGIRGDEQFF. The CDR3 bases are TGTGCCAGCAGTTTCGTGGCGGGAGGGATCCGTGGGGATGAGCAGTTCTTC.

The CDR3 is CASTQDRSSYNEQFF. CDR3 nucleotides: TGTGCCAGCACCCAGGACAGGAGCTCCTACAATGAGCAGTTCTTC. J is TRBJ2-1 and V is TRBV27, with 7 bases lining up with TRBD1. V lost 7 bases and J lost 0; bases outside the gene matches: 6. The length of the CDR3 is 15 residues. Germline assignment: CDR1 MNHEY and CDR2 SMNVEV (reference sequence).

This chain links TRBV28 with TRBJ1-4; D is unresolved. The V gene's germline CDR1 is MDHEN and CDR2 SYDVKM. The V gene lost 2 bases and the J gene lost 7 bases, with 11 bases spanning the gap. The CDR3 has 14 amino acids. The CDR3 sequence is CASSLEGVPEKLFF. CDR3 sequence (DNA): TGTGCCAGCAGTTTAGAGGGAGTTCCTGAAAAACTGTTTTTT.

The rearrangement uses TRBV27 and TRBJ1-3; D unclear. Germline V gene data show CDR1 as MNHEY and CDR2 as SMNVEV (reference sequence). The CDR3 totals 15 residues. V was clipped by 2 bases and J by 0 bases, with 8 bases between them. The CDR3 loop reads CASSLRGFSGNTIYF. As DNA, the CDR3 is TGTGCCAGCAGTTTACGGGGATTCTCTGGAAACACCATATATTTT.

This clone came up once. The CDR3 is CAISESLGQGARGTQYF. In DNA form, the CDR3 reads TGTGCCATCAGTGAGTCGTTGGGACAGGGGGCGCGCGGGACCCAGTACTTC. This sequence joins TRBV10-3 and TRBJ2-5, with 12 bases aligning to TRBD1. The CDR3 has 17 amino acids. V shed 0 bases, J shed 7 bases, and the junction held 9 bases outside the gene matches. The germline gives CDR1 ENHRY, CDR2 SYGVKD.